This T cell receptor (beta chain) was identified during a study of blood T cells in healthy people across ages. Study-wide results and limits: The lack of PBMC sorting stopped any conclusive naive versus antigen-experienced comparison. Roughly linearly, TCR beta diversity per million T cells fell as age increased.

With 5 bases clipped from V and 6 bases from J, the junction kept 15 bases outside the gene matches. The CDR3 contains 15 residues. CDR1 and CDR2 from the germline V gene are DFQATT and SNEGSKA (reference sequence). Through a sample-barcoded 5' primer and a J-beta primer mix, a second PCR was run for roughly 7 to 11 cycles. TCRdb re-derived calls from the 5' RACE reads in MiXCR, one entry per CDR3 protein. The repertoire holds 1.5 million to 1.9 million distinct CDR3 sequences, 35% to 45% seen once, with under 5% in the top ten. Regarding this clonotype: Its target is unknown.

Every donor gave 9 to 10 milliliters of peripheral blood. The chain combines TRBV20-1 with TRBJ2-7; TRBD2 aligns across 8 bases. This receptor was taken from a young woman in good health. The specimen was blood. CDR3 sequence (DNA): TGCAGTGCTCCCACCCCCGGGACTAGTGGCTTCGAGCAGTACTTC. It specifies CSAPTPGTSGFEQYF.